This TCR beta chain derives from a study of blood T cell repertoires in COVID-19. Overall study context: Sites across the United States, Italy and Spain contributed samples from acute and convalescent COVID-19. T cells, B-cell-depleted T cells, or PBMCs provided the cDNA or gDNA that served as material.

Per the original methods: It was from reference gene primer amplification that nucleated cell counts were estimated. Method: immunoSEQ multiplex PCR; TCRdb's copy keeps in-frame clones and lacks some. That table furnishes V, J and clone size, whereas the DNA furnished D and trimming. The table lists some 96,000 clones, roughly 80% of them singletons. The germline gives CDR1 MNHNS, CDR2 SASEGT. This CDR3 region has 16 residues. V shed 4 bases and J 0 bases; nucleotides not matched to a gene: 9. The gene calls are TRBV6-1 and TRBJ2-7; 7 bases align to TRBD1. The clonotype originates from a middle-aged man with active or convalescent COVID-19. The sample consisted of peripheral blood. The CDR3 nucleotides read TGTGCCAGCAGTGCGCCTGGGACAGCTAGCTCCTACGAGCAGTACTTC. This gives the protein CASSAPGTASSYEQYF.